This T cell receptor beta chain was retrieved from a study of human T cells and chemical hapten exposure. Specified time point: patch test 3, about 24 weeks after DPC sensitization. As to treatment: therapeutic diphenylcyclopropenone sensitization with weekly scalp DPC. This clonotype was picked up a small number of times. Separate cDNA molecules received unique molecular identifiers, which the library attached to them. TCRdb redid the calling of the RACE reads with MiXCR, one entry per CDR3 protein. The table shows about 97,000 distinct CDR3 sequences, with 25% to 35% occurring only once. The CDR3 length is 16 residues. After removal of 7 bases from V and 2 bases from J, the junction contained 11 bases not matched to a gene. Germline V lookup: CDR1 MDHEN, CDR2 SYDVKM.

This TCR was recovered from a man in his forties with alopecia areata. Some clones in this sample may be carry-over from other donors' samples. The sample consisted of whole blood, taken in connection with sensitization to the hapten diphenylcyclopropenone (DPC). This sequence joins TRBV28 and TRBJ2-7; the match to TRBD1 covers 10 bases. The CDR3 spells CASMTAGQGIPYEQYF. CDR3 DNA: TGTGCCAGCATGACAGCGGGACAGGGGATTCCCTACGAGCAGTACTTC.